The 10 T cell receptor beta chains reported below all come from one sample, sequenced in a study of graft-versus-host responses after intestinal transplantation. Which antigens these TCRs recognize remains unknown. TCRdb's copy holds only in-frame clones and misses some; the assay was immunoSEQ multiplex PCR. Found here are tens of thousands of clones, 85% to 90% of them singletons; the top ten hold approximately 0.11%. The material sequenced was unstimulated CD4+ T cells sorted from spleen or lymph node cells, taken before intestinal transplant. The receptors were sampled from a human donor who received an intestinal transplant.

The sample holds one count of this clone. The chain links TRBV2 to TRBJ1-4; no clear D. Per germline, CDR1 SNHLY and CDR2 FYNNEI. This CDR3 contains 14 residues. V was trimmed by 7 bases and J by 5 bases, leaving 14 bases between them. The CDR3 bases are TGTGCCAGCACGGTCGGGGAGGTCAATGAAAAACTGTTTTTT. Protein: CASTVGEVNEKLFF.

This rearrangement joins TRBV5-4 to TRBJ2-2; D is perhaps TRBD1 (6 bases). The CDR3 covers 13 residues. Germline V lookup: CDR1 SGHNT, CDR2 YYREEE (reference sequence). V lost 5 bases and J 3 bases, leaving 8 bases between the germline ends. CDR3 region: CASSTGYTGELFF. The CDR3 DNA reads TGTGCCAGCAGTACAGGGTACACCGGGGAGCTGTTTTTT. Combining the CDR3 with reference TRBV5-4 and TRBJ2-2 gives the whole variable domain ETGVTQSPTHLIKTRGQQVTLRCSSQSGHNTVSWYQQALGQGPQFIFQYYREEENGRGNFPPRFSGLQFPNYSSELNVNALELDDSALYLCASSTGYTGELFFGEGSRLTVL.

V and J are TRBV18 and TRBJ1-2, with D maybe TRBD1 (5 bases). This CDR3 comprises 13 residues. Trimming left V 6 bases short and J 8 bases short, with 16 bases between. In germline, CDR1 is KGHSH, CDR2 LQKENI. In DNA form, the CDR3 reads TGTGCCAGCTCCCCAGACCCAGGGCACGGCTACACCTTC. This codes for CASSPDPGHGYTF.

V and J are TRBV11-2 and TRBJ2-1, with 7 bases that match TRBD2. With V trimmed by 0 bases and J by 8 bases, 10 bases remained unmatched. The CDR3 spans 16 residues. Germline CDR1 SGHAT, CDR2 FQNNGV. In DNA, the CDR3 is TGTGCCAGCAGCTTAGATTTAGGTGCGGGGAGGGATGAGCAGTTCTTC. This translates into CASSLDLGAGRDEQFF.

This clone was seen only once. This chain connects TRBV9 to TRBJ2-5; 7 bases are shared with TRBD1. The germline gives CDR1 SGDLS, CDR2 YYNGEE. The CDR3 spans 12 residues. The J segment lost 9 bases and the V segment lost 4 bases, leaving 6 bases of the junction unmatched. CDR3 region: CASSLNRGPQYF. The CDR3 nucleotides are TGTGCCAGCAGCCTCAACAGGGGCCCCCAGTACTTC. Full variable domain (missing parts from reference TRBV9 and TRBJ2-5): DSGVTQTPKHLITATGQRVTLRCSPRSGDLSVYWYQQSLDQGLQFLIQYYNGEERAKGNILERFSAQQFPDLHSELNLSSLELGDSALYFCASSLNRGPQYFGPGTRLLVL.

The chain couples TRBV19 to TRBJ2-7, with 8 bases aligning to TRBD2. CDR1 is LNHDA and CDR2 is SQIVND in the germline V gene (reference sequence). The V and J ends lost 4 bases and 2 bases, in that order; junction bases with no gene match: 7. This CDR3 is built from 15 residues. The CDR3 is CASSTRGGGPYEQYF. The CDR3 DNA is TGTGCCAGTAGTACTCGGGGGGGCGGACCCTACGAGCAGTACTTC. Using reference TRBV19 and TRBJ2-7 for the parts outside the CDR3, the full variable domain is DGGITQSPKYLFRKEGQNVTLSCEQNLNHDAMYWYRQDPGQGLRLIYYSQIVNDFQKGDIAEGYSVSREKKESFPLTVTSAQKNPTAFYLCASSTRGGGPYEQYFGPGTRLTVT.

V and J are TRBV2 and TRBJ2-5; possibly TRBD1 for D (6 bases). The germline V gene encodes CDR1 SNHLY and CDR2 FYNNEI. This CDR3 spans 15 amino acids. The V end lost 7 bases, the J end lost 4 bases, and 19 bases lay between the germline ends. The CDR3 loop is CASTLGTKPPETQYF. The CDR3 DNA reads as TGTGCCAGCACTCTGGGGACAAAACCCCCAGAGACCCAGTACTTC.

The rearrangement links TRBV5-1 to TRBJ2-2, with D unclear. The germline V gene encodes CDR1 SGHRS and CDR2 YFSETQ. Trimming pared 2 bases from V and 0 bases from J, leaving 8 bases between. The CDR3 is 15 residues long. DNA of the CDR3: TGCGCCAGCAGCTTTATTCCAGCGAACACCGGGGAGCTGTTTTTT. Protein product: CASSFIPANTGELFF.

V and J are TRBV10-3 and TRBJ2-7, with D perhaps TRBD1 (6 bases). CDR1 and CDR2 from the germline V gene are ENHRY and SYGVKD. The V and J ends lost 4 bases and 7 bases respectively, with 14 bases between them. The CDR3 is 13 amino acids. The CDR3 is CAISGDTPREQYF. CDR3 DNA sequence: TGTGCCATCAGTGGGGACACTCCTAGGGAGCAGTACTTC.

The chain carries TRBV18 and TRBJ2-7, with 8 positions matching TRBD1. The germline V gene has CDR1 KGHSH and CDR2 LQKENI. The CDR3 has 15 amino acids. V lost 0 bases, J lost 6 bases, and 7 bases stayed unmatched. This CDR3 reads CASSPPTGGRSEQYF. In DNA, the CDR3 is TGTGCCAGCTCACCACCAACAGGGGGGAGGAGCGAGCAGTACTTC.